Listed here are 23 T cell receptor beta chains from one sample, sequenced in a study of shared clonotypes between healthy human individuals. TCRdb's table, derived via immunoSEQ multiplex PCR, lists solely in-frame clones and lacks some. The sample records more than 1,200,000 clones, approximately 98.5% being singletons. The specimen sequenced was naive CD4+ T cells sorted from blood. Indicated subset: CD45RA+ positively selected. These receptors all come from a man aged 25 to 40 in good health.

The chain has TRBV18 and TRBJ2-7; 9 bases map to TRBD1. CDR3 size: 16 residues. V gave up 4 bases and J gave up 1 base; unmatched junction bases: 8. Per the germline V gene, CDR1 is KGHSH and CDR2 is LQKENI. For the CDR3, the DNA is TGTGCCAGCTCACTCATTTCCGGACAGGGGTCCTACGAGCAGTACTTC. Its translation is CASSLISGQGSYEQYF.

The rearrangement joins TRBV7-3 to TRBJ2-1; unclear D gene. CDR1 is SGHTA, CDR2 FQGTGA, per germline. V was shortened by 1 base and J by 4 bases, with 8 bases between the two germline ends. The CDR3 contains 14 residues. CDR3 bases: TGTGCCAGCAGCTTAATTCTGGGTTACAATGAGCAGTTCTTC. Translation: CASSLILGYNEQFF.

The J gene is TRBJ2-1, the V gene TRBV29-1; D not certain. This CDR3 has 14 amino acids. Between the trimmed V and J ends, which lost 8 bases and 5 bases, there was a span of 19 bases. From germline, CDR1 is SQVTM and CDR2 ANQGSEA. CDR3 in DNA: TGCAGCTTTTCTTTGCACGGAATCAACAATGAGCAGTTCTTC. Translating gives CSFSLHGINNEQFF.

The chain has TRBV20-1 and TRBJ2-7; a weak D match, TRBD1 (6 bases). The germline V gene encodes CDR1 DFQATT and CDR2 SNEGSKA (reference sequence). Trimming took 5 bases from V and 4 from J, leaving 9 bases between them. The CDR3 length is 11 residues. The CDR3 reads CSAGGQYEQYF. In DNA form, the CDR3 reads TGCAGTGCTGGGGGACAATACGAGCAGTACTTC.

CDR3 protein: CASSEQVPYEQYF. For the CDR3, the DNA is TGCGCCAGCAGTGAACAGGTTCCCTACGAGCAGTACTTC. The V gene is TRBV10-1, the J gene TRBJ2-7; a possible D gene is TRBD1 (5 bases). Germline V gives CDR1 WNHNN, CDR2 SYGVQD (reference sequence). This CDR3 has 13 residues. V lost 3 bases to trimming and J lost 2 bases, with 8 bases between them.

The CDR3 bases are TGTGCCAGCAGCTTAACTGCTAGCGTGAGGGATACGCAGTATTTT. This translates into CASSLTASVRDTQYF. The genes are TRBV7-3 and TRBJ2-3; a possible D gene is TRBD2 (6 bases). The ends were cut back, 0 bases at V and 6 bases at J, with 13 bases in the middle. This CDR3 has 15 residues. Germline-derived CDR1 and CDR2 are SGHTA and FQGTGA.

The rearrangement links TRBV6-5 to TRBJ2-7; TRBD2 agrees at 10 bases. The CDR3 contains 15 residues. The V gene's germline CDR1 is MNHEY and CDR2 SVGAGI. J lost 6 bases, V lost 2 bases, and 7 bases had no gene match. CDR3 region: CASSYRASGRGEQYF. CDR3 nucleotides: TGTGCCAGCAGTTACAGGGCTAGCGGGAGAGGCGAGCAGTACTTC.

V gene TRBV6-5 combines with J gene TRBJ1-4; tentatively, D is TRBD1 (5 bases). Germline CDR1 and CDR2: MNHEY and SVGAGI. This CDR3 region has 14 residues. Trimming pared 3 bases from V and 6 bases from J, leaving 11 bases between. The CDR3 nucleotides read TGTGCCAGCAGTTATCTGGGGGGGGATGAAAAACTGTTTTTT. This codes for CASSYLGGDEKLFF.

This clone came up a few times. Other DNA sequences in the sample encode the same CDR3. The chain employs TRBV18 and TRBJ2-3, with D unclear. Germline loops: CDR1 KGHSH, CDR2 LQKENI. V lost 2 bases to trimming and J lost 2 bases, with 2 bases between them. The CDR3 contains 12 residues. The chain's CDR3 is CASSPSTDTQYF. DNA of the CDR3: TGTGCCAGCTCACCATCCACAGATACGCAGTATTTT.

The CDR3 DNA follows: TGTGCTAGTGGTTTGAGTTTGACAGGAGGCCCAGATACGCAGTATTTT. The encoded protein is CASGLSLTGGPDTQYF. V usage is TRBV12-5 and J usage is TRBJ2-3; perhaps TRBD1 as D (6 bases). This CDR3 is 16 amino acids long. The V end lost 2 bases, the J end lost 4 bases, and 16 bases lay between the germline ends. The germline V gene has CDR1 LGHNT and CDR2 FRNRAP.

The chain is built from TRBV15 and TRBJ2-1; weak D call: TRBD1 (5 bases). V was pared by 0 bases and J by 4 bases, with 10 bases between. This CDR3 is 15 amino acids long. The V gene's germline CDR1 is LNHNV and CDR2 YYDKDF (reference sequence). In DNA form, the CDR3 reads TGTGCCACCAGCAGAGAGCTTAGGACATACAATGAGCAGTTCTTC. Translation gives CATSRELRTYNEQFF.

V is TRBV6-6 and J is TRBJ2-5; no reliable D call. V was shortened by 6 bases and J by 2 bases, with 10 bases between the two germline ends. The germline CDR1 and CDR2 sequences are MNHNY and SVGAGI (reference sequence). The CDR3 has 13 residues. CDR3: CASSQSPQETQYF. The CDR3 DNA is TGTGCCAGCAGCCAAAGTCCTCAAGAGACCCAGTACTTC.

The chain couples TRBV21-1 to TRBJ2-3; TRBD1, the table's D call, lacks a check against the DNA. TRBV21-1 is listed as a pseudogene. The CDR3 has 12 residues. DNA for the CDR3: TGTGCCAGCAGCAAAGAGGGGAATACGCAGTATTTT. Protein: CASSKEGNTQYF.

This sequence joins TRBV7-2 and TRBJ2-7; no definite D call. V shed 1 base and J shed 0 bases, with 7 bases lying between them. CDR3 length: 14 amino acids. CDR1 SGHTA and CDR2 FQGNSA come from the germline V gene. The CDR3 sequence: CASSLGANSYEQYF. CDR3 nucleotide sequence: TGTGCCAGCAGCTTAGGTGCGAACTCCTACGAGCAGTACTTC.

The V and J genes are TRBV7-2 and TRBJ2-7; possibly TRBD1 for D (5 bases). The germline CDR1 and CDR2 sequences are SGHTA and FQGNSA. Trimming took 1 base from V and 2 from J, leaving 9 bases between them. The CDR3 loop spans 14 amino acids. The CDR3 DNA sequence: TGTGCCAGCAGCTTAGAGATCAGGGCCTACGAGCAGTACTTC. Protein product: CASSLEIRAYEQYF. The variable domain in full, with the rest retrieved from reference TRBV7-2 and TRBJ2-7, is GAGVSQSPSNKVTEKGKDVELRCDPISGHTALYWYRQSLGQGLEFLIYFQGNSAPDKSGLPSDRFSAERTGGSVSTLTIQRTQQEDSAVYLCASSLEIRAYEQYFGPGTRLTVT.

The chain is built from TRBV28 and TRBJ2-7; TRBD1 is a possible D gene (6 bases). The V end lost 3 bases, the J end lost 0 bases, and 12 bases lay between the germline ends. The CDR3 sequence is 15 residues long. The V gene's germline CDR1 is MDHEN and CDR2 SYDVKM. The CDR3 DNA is TGTGCCAGCAGTTTTCCGCAGGGGAGCTCCTACGAGCAGTACTTC. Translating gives CASSFPQGSSYEQYF.

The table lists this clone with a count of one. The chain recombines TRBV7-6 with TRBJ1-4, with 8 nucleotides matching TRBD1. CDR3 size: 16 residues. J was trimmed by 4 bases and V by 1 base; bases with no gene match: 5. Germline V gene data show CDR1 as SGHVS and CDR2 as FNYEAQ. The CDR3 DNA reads TGTGCCAGCAGCTTAGGGTCAGGACAGGGTAATGAAAAACTGTTTTTT. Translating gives CASSLGSGQGNEKLFF.

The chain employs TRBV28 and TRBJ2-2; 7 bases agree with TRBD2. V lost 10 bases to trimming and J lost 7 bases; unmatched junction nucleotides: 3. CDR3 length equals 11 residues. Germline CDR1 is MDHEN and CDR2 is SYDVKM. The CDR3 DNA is TGTGCCACCGCGGGAGTCGGGGAGCTGTTTTTT. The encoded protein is CATAGVGELFF.

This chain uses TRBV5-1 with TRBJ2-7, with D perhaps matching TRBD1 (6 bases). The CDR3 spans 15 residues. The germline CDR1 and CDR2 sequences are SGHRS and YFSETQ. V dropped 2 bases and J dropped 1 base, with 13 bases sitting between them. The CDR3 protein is CASSLTGTHSYEQYF. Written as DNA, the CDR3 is TGCGCCAGCAGCTTAACCGGGACACATTCCTACGAGCAGTACTTC.

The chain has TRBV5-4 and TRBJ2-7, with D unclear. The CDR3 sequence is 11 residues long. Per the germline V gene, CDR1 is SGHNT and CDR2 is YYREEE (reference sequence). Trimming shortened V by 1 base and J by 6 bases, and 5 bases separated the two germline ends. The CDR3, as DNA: TGTGCCAGCAGCTTGTTCGGCGAGCAGTACTTC. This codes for CASSLFGEQYF.

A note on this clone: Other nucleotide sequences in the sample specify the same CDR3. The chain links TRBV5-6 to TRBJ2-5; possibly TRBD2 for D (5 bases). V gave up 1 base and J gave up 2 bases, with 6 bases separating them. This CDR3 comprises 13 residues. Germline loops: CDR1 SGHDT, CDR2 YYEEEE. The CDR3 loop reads CASSLRGQETQYF. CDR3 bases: TGTGCCAGCAGCTTGCGCGGGCAAGAGACCCAGTACTTC.

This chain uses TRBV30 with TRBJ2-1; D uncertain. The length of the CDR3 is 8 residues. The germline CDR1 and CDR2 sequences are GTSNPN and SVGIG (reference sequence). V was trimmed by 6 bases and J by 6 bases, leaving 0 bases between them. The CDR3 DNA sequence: TGTGCCTGCAATGAGCAGTTCTTC. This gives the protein CACNEQFF.

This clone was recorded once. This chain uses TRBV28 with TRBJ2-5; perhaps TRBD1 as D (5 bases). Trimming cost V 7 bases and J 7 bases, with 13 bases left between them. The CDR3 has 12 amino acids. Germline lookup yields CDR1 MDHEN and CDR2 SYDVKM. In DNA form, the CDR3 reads TGTGCCAGCACCTCAGGGCAGAGGACCCAGTACTTC. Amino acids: CASTSGQRTQYF.